Sequencing of this T cell receptor (beta chain) was carried out in a study of T cell clones after liver transplantation. Study-level results: Rather than being deleted, graft donor-reactive T cells may have moved into the graft. A significant post-transplant drop in circulating graft-donor-reactive CD4 TCRbeta sequences occurred in most of the 8 subjects.

Notes on this clone: Its specificity is unknown. Distinct nucleotide sequences in the sample also encode this CDR3.

TCRdb's table, derived via immunoSEQ multiplex PCR, lists solely in-frame clones and lacks some. The sample carries roughly 100,000 clones, roughly 80% recorded once. Thawed unstimulated PBMCs were FACS-sorted by CD3, CD4 and CD8 into two populations. The germline CDR1 and CDR2 sequences are SGHTA and FQGNSA. This CDR3 is 12 amino acids long. Trimming pared 3 bases from V and 3 bases from J, leaving 6 bases between. The chain employs TRBV7-2 and TRBJ2-7; no firm D call. Sequenced here: CD4+ T cells from blood, sampled approximately 45 months after liver transplant. This TCR came from a human patient who received a liver transplant. Some T cells may be provided by the graft donor. The CDR3 sequence is CASSFSGYEQYF. The CDR3 DNA sequence: TGTGCCAGCAGCTTCTCGGGCTACGAGCAGTACTTC.